The clone carrying this TCR beta chain was seen a single time. What it binds is unknown. This sample stems from a study of CD8 T cells in ankylosing spondylitis. Study outcomes and limitations: Blood from ankylosing spondylitis patients appeared to carry a characteristic roughly 8-variant TCR beta motif. With a CD8+ phenotype, disease-linked clones were relatively rare in peripheral blood. Some motif variants had been reported before (in reactive arthritis synovial fluid and blood).

CDR1 is SGHTA, CDR2 FQGNSA, per germline. This CDR3 region has 12 residues. With 3 bases removed from V and 8 bases from J, the gap between germline ends came to 8 bases. MiXCR was run by TCRdb on the 5' RACE reads, yielding one entry per CDR3 protein. The data hold a few hundred thousand distinct CDR3 sequences, with 20% to 30% observed a single time. This chain uses TRBV7-2 with TRBJ2-1; D gene ambiguous. The clonotype comes from a male donor with ankylosing spondylitis or in good health (not recorded which). Specimen: blood, either unsorted or a sorted T cell fraction (not recorded which). The CDR3 protein is CASSFSAYEQFF. CDR3 coding DNA: TGTGCCAGCAGCTTCTCCGCGTATGAGCAGTTCTTC.